Presented here are 3 T cell receptor beta chains from one specimen sequenced in a study of T-cell memory formation after mild COVID-19 (dated by TCRdb to the early 2020s). The method was 5' RACE. TCRdb records Illumina NovaSeq 6000 as the sequencer. The public reads were reprocessed in TCRdb via fastp at Q25 and MiXCR, keeping in-frame beta chains. Rows matching on CDR3 protein sequence are summarized as one entry with the most common DNA and genes. The sample table holds about 340,000 distinct CDR3 sequences, of which more than 20% were seen once. Around 20% of the sample is held by the ten biggest clonotypes. Input material: PBMCs or a T cell subset sorted from them (not recorded which). The receptors originated from a man between 18 and 35 years old who had mild COVID-19 (a few samples of this study predate the infection). The sample titles of this study are shuffled in the database, so cell type and time point are left out; the donor was told from shared clones.

The rearrangement joins TRBV20-1 to TRBJ2-7, with 7 bases that match TRBD1. J gave up 2 bases and V 1 base, and 5 bases lay outside the gene matches. The CDR3 totals 14 residues. Germline V gene sequence: CDR1 DFQATT, CDR2 SNEGSKA (reference sequence). The chain's CDR3 is CSARVWQGAYEQYF. CDR3 nucleotides: TGCAGTGCTAGAGTCTGGCAGGGGGCCTACGAGCAGTACTTC.

A note on this clonotype: This may come from a read error, since a much larger clone is one base off. The chain couples TRBV29-1 to TRBJ2-3; a weak D match, TRBD2 (6 bases). The CDR3 spans 13 residues. CDR1 SQVTM and CDR2 ANQGSEA come from the germline V gene. CDR3 region: CSVVRRGTDTKYF. DNA for the CDR3: TGCAGCGTTGTCCGGCGGGGCACAGATACGAAGTATTTT.

Ten or more counts support this clonotype. The gene calls are TRBV24-1 and TRBJ2-1; D might be TRBD2 (6 bases). The germline V and J ends were trimmed by 7 bases and 5 bases, with 20 bases remaining between them. Germline V lookup: CDR1 KGHDR, CDR2 SFDVKD. The length of the CDR3 is 16 residues. DNA for the CDR3: TGTGCCACCAGAGATCCAGGACTAAATACCGACAATGAGCAGTTCTTC. Protein product: CATRDPGLNTDNEQFF.